Sequencing of this TCR beta chain was carried out in a study of cytomegalovirus exposure and HLA in healthy donors. Study conclusions and caveats: TRBV6-2, TRBV6-3 and other indistinguishable V segments were excluded.

The PCR employed 60 Vbeta primers together with 13 Jbeta primers. Profiling relied on immunoSEQ multiplex PCR, and the TCRdb table lists in-frame clones only, not all of them. Of about 60,000 clones in the sample, approximately 70% were seen once. CDR1 and CDR2 (germline): SGDLS, YYNGEE. Losses at the gene ends were 3 bases for V and 9 bases for J; bases not matched to a gene: 14. The CDR3 has 17 amino acids. On this clone: Its antigen is unidentified.

The sequence came from an older woman in good health and CMV-seropositive. The rearrangement uses TRBV9 and TRBJ2-1; 11 bases are shared with TRBD1. Sequenced material: PBMCs. The CDR3 DNA sequence: TGTGCCAGCAGCGGGGACACAGACTGGACAGGGGGCGGTGAGCAGTTCTTC. It encodes CASSGDTDWTGGGEQFF.